Below are 13 T cell receptor beta chains sequenced from a single sample in a study of shared clonotypes between healthy human individuals. Using immunoSEQ multiplex PCR, the repertoire was profiled, and TCRdb retains in-frame clones only, with some absent. The sample includes roughly 1 million clones, about 74% seen only once; the top ten take about 1.5%. Specimen: memory CD4+ T cells sorted from blood. Subset indicated: CD45RA-negative fraction. The receptors were sampled from a man in his late teens or twenties in good health.

The chain links TRBV28 to TRBJ1-2; weak D call: TRBD1 (5 bases). The CDR3 sequence is 15 residues long. Germline values: CDR1 MDHEN, CDR2 SYDVKM. The germline V and J ends were trimmed by 2 bases and 7 bases, with 17 bases remaining between them. CDR3 bases: TGTGCCAGCAGTTTACCCTCGACGGGCCAGGGTGGCTACACCTTC. Protein: CASSLPSTGQGGYTF.

The table lists this clone with many counts. The chain has TRBV29-1 and TRBJ1-2; possibly TRBD1 for D (5 bases). With 4 bases removed from V and 6 bases from J, the gap between germline ends came to 9 bases. In germline, CDR1 is SQVTM, CDR2 ANQGSEA. The CDR3 sequence is 11 residues long. The CDR3 bases are TGCAGCGTTGGAGAGGGGAATGGCTACACCTTC. Amino acids: CSVGEGNGYTF.

V and J are TRBV11-2 and TRBJ2-6, with D possibly TRBD1 on 6 matching bases. Germline CDR1 is SGHAT and CDR2 is FQNNGV. CDR3 length: 15 amino acids. V was pared by 5 bases and J by 1 base, with 9 bases between. This chain's CDR3 is CASSDRGSGANVLTF. The CDR3 DNA reads as TGTGCCAGCAGCGATAGGGGGTCTGGGGCCAACGTCCTGACTTTC.

CDR3 amino acids: CASSFLGDDYGYTF. DNA of the CDR3: TGTGCCAGCAGCTTTCTTGGGGACGACTATGGCTACACCTTC. V is TRBV7-9 and J is TRBJ1-2; TRBD1 might be the D (5 bases). V was pared by 3 bases and J by 3 bases, with 11 bases between. The CDR3 is 14 amino acids. Germline V gene data show CDR1 as SEHNR and CDR2 as FQNEAQ (reference sequence).

The CDR3 DNA is TGTGCCAGCAGCGTAGTTCCGGGATTAAGTCCTAGCTCCTACAATGAGCAGTTCTTC. Its protein is CASSVVPGLSPSSYNEQFF. The chain employs TRBV9 and TRBJ2-1; the D gene is possibly TRBD2 (5 bases). CDR3 length: 19 residues. Germline-derived CDR1 and CDR2 are SGDLS and YYNGEE. Trimming stripped 0 bases from V and 0 bases from J, with 19 bases between.

The chain has TRBV6-6 and TRBJ1-2, with no clear D. The germline V gene has CDR1 MNHNY and CDR2 SVGAGI (reference sequence). V lost 5 bases and J 2 bases, leaving 15 bases between the germline ends. This CDR3 contains 15 residues. This chain's CDR3 is CASSPRRTQNYGYTF. The CDR3 region has the DNA TGTGCCAGCAGTCCTAGGCGAACCCAAAACTATGGCTACACCTTC.

This CDR3 is CASSEKNRGIETQYF. As DNA, the CDR3 is TGTGCCAGCAGTGAAAAGAACAGGGGAATTGAGACCCAGTACTTC. The chain uses TRBV2 and TRBJ2-5, with TRBD1 matching 7 bases. The CDR3 sequence is 15 residues long. Germline V gene data show CDR1 as SNHLY and CDR2 as FYNNEI. J gave up 5 bases and V 2 bases, and 8 bases lay outside the gene matches.

The chain is built from TRBV5-1 and TRBJ2-5; 10 nucleotides match TRBD2. V shed 4 bases, J shed 7 bases, and the junction held 13 bases outside the gene matches. This CDR3 is 16 amino acids long. Germline V CDR1 and CDR2: SGHRS, YFSETQ. The CDR3 bases are TGCGCCAGCAGCCCACTTGAGCGGGGGGGTAGTCGGACCCAGTACTTC. Residues: CASSPLERGGSRTQYF.

V and J are TRBV5-8 and TRBJ2-5, with TRBD2 matching over 8 bases. The V gene's germline CDR1 is SGHTS and CDR2 YDEGEE. Germline trimming cut 0 bases from V and 5 bases from J; bases unmatched to any gene: 6. There are 15 residues in the CDR3. In DNA form, the CDR3 reads TGTGCCAGCAGCTTGGGAGCGGGGGAGAGGGAGACCCAGTACTTC. This codes for CASSLGAGERETQYF.

As concerns this clone: This CDR3 is also generated by other DNA sequences in the sample. This chain joins TRBV18 and TRBJ1-1, with 7 bases lining up with TRBD1. The trim removed 3 bases at V and 1 base at J, leaving 5 bases unmatched. The CDR3 loop spans 15 amino acids. In germline, CDR1 is KGHSH, CDR2 LQKENI. CDR3 region: CASSPPGQPNTEAFF. The CDR3 region has the DNA TGTGCCAGCTCACCCCCGGGACAGCCGAACACTGAAGCTTTCTTT.

V usage is TRBV19 and J usage is TRBJ2-7, with a tentative D call TRBD2 (6 bases). This CDR3 is 13 amino acids long. Trimming cost V 5 bases and J 2 bases, with 10 bases left between them. Germline CDR1 and CDR2: LNHDA and SQIVND (reference sequence). This CDR3 is CASSAGPTYEQYF. The CDR3 DNA reads as TGTGCCAGTAGTGCGGGACCGACCTACGAGCAGTACTTC.

For this clone: Other DNA sequences in the sample encode the same CDR3. V usage is TRBV7-2 and J usage is TRBJ1-2, with 9 bases matching TRBD1. Trimming removed 6 bases from V and 5 bases from J; junction bases left unmatched: 7. Per germline, CDR1 SGHTA and CDR2 FQGNSA. The CDR3 totals 14 residues. DNA for the CDR3: TGTGCCAGCAGTTTTACAGGGGGCGGATATGGCTACACCTTC. Translating it yields CASSFTGGGYGYTF.

V usage is TRBV30 and J usage is TRBJ2-3; TRBD2 matches 8 bases. This CDR3 contains 15 residues. The J segment lost 2 bases and the V segment lost 0 bases, leaving 4 bases of the junction unmatched. Germline values: CDR1 GTSNPN, CDR2 SVGIG (reference sequence). The CDR3 spells CAWSVGAGATDTQYF. The CDR3 DNA reads TGTGCCTGGAGTGTGGGAGCGGGGGCCACAGATACGCAGTATTTT.